Listed here are 18 T cell receptor beta chains from one sample, sequenced in a study of PD-L1 blockade in urothelial cancer. This sample's time point: pretreatment peripheral blood. Generated by immunoSEQ multiplex PCR, the TCRdb table keeps only in-frame clones and is missing some. The sample contains 65,000 to 80,000 clones, 90% of which appear only once. This specimen was PBMCs, taken around atezolizumab (anti-PD-L1) treatment. These receptors were taken from a man between 65 and 85 years old with urothelial cancer.

The V and J genes are TRBV28 and TRBJ1-3, with 10 nucleotides matching TRBD1. The CDR3 extends over 15 amino acids. With V trimmed by 5 bases and J by 4 bases, 5 bases remained unmatched. CDR1 and CDR2 from the germline V gene are MDHEN and SYDVKM. The CDR3 bases are TGTGCCAGCAGTGCCCAGACAGGGGGCGGAAACACCATATATTTT. Protein: CASSAQTGGGNTIYF.

The gene calls are TRBV6-1 and TRBJ1-5, with 8 bases identical to TRBD1. V gave up 1 base and J gave up 1 base; unmatched junction bases: 6. The CDR3 loop spans 17 amino acids. Germline CDR1 reads MNHNS; CDR2 reads SASEGT. CDR3 amino acids: CASSEGLGDRSNQPQHF. The CDR3, as DNA: TGTGCCAGCAGTGAAGGGCTAGGGGACAGGAGCAATCAGCCCCAGCATTTT.

This chain's CDR3 is CSVAGLAGNEQFF. The CDR3 coding sequence is TGCAGCGTTGCGGGACTAGCGGGGAATGAGCAGTTCTTC. V and J are TRBV29-1 and TRBJ2-1, with 13 bases identical to TRBD2. The V gene end was trimmed by 4 bases and the J gene end by 7 bases; junction bases not matched to a gene: 1. Germline values: CDR1 SQVTM, CDR2 ANQGSEA. The CDR3 length is 13 residues.

This sequence joins TRBV18 and TRBJ2-1, with 14 bases that match TRBD2. The CDR3 sequence is 18 residues long. The V and J ends lost 2 bases and 7 bases, in that order; junction bases with no gene match: 10. CDR1 KGHSH and CDR2 LQKENI come from the germline V gene. The chain's CDR3 is CASSPTMGGTSGSNEQFF. The DNA for the CDR3 is TGTGCCAGCTCACCAACTATGGGGGGGACTAGCGGGAGTAATGAGCAGTTCTTC.

The gene calls are TRBV28 and TRBJ1-5, with 8 nucleotides matching TRBD1. The CDR3 runs to 12 residues. The V segment lost 6 bases and the J segment 7 bases; nucleotides outside the gene matches: 2. Germline CDR1 and CDR2: MDHEN and SYDVKM. The DNA of the CDR3 is TGTGCCAGCAGCGACAGGGGACAGCCCCAGCATTTT. Amino acids: CASSDRGQPQHF.

V gene TRBV7-2 combines with J gene TRBJ2-3, with TRBD2 matching over 9 bases. There are 18 residues in the CDR3. Germline CDR1 reads SGHTA; CDR2 reads FQGNSA. The junction had 8 bases not matched to a gene; V was cut back by 1 base and J by 0 bases. This CDR3 reads CASSLGILAGLSTDTQYF. DNA for the CDR3: TGTGCCAGCAGCTTAGGGATTCTAGCGGGACTAAGCACAGATACGCAGTATTTT. Full variable domain (outside the CDR3, taken from reference TRBV7-2 and TRBJ2-3): GAGVSQSPSNKVTEKGKDVELRCDPISGHTALYWYRQSLGQGLEFLIYFQGNSAPDKSGLPSDRFSAERTGGSVSTLTIQRTQQEDSAVYLCASSLGILAGLSTDTQYFGPGTRLTVL.

This chain links TRBV4-1 with TRBJ2-5; the match to TRBD1 covers 8 bases. Germline V gene data show CDR1 as MGHRA and CDR2 as YSYEKL. V lost 1 base to trimming and J lost 7 bases; unmatched junction nucleotides: 11. The CDR3 contains 16 residues. CDR3 nucleotides: TGCGCCAGCAGCCAAGTTTGGACAGGGATGTTGGGGACCCAGTACTTC. It specifies CASSQVWTGMLGTQYF.

This chain links TRBV9 with TRBJ2-5; D is perhaps TRBD1 (5 bases). The germline CDR1 and CDR2 sequences are SGDLS and YYNGEE. This CDR3 region has 13 residues. The V end lost 0 bases, the J end lost 3 bases, and 6 bases lay between the germline ends. CDR3 nucleotide sequence: TGTGCCAGCAGCGTAGAAGGGGAAGAGACCCAGTACTTC. Translation gives CASSVEGEETQYF.

V is TRBV5-1 and J is TRBJ2-7, with TRBD2 matching 9 bases. There are 19 residues in the CDR3. Germline V gives CDR1 SGHRS, CDR2 YFSETQ. V was pared by 3 bases and J by 0 bases, with 16 bases of the junction left unmatched. The CDR3 region is CASSSPKTSGYHSSYEQYF. In DNA form, the CDR3 reads TGCGCCAGCAGCTCCCCAAAGACTAGCGGCTATCATAGCTCCTACGAGCAGTACTTC.

This clone was counted once. This chain joins TRBV7-8 and TRBJ2-7; 7 bases map to TRBD2. The V segment lost 6 bases and the J segment 6 bases; nucleotides outside the gene matches: 14. The CDR3 loop spans 15 amino acids. From germline, CDR1 is SGHVS and CDR2 FQNEAQ. The CDR3 coding sequence is TGTGCCAGCAGTAGCCGACGACTAGCCTCTGGCGAGCAGTACTTC. Translating it yields CASSSRRLASGEQYF.

The chain recombines TRBV4-1 with TRBJ2-7; 9 bases match TRBD1. The germline CDR1 and CDR2 sequences are MGHRA and YSYEKL. CDR3 length: 18 residues. The junction had 13 bases not matched to a gene; V was cut back by 1 base and J by 3 bases. DNA for the CDR3: TGCGCCAGCAGCCAAGTGTACCCACAGGGGGCGTCCGGCTACGAGCAGTACTTC. Residues: CASSQVYPQGASGYEQYF.

This chain joins TRBV9 and TRBJ1-4; TRBD1 might be the D (6 bases). V gave up 2 bases and J gave up 8 bases, with 13 bases separating them. Germline V CDR1 and CDR2: SGDLS, YYNGEE. The CDR3 has 14 amino acids. Here the CDR3 reads CASSVTGGGEKLFF. The CDR3 DNA follows: TGTGCCAGCAGCGTTACGGGGGGGGGCGAAAAACTGTTTTTT.

V usage is TRBV6-5 and J usage is TRBJ2-1; 8 bases agree with TRBD1. There are 13 residues in the CDR3. Trimming cost V 0 bases and J 15 bases; bases outside gene matches: 7. Germline V gene lookup returns CDR1 MNHEY and CDR2 SVGAGI. The CDR3 bases are TGTGCCAGCAGTTACTCGGGACAGGAGGGGTTGTTCTTC. It encodes CASSYSGQEGLFF.

The chain combines TRBV6-5 with TRBJ1-5; D is perhaps TRBD1 (5 bases). Germline V gene sequence: CDR1 MNHEY, CDR2 SVGAGI. Trimming pared 6 bases from V and 7 bases from J, leaving 16 bases between. The CDR3 consists of 14 residues. The CDR3 bases are TGTGCCAGCAGCTCCGACAGCCCCTGGCAGCCCCAGCATTTT. It codes for CASSSDSPWQPQHF.

In DNA form, the CDR3 reads TGTGCCAGCAGCTTGGTTGGGACTAGCAGAAAAAACATTCAGTACTTC. Translating it yields CASSLVGTSRKNIQYF. The J gene is TRBJ2-4, the V gene TRBV5-4, with 9 bases lining up with TRBD2. CDR1 is SGHNT, CDR2 YYREEE, per germline (reference sequence). The CDR3 length is 16 residues. With 0 bases clipped from V and 4 bases from J, the junction kept 5 bases outside the gene matches.

J is TRBJ1-4 and V is TRBV28; the D gene is possibly TRBD1 (5 bases). Germline loops: CDR1 MDHEN, CDR2 SYDVKM. V was pared by 7 bases and J by 3 bases, with 9 bases between. The CDR3 is 13 residues long. The CDR3 DNA reads as TGTGCCAGCAAGGGGCCAGCTAATGAAAAACTGTTTTTT. Translation: CASKGPANEKLFF. Together with reference TRBV28 and TRBJ1-4, the CDR3 gives the full variable domain: DVKVTQSSRYLVKRTGEKVFLECVQDMDHENMFWYRQDPGLGLRLIYFSYDVKMKEKGDIPEGYSVSREKKERFSLILESASTNQTSMYLCASKGPANEKLFFGSGTQLSVL.

The rearrangement joins TRBV2 to TRBJ1-1; weak D call: TRBD1 (5 bases). Per the germline V gene, CDR1 is SNHLY and CDR2 is FYNNEI. CDR3 size: 13 residues. V lost 4 bases and J 6 bases, leaving 12 bases between the germline ends. The CDR3: CASSVLGAAEAFF. CDR3 DNA: TGTGCCAGCAGTGTTCTAGGGGCGGCTGAAGCTTTCTTT.

The chain combines TRBV7-9 with TRBJ1-2, with 7 positions matching TRBD1. Trimming at V came to 5 bases and at J to 1 base, leaving 7 bases not matched to a gene. Per germline, CDR1 SEHNR and CDR2 FQNEAQ (reference sequence). This CDR3 is 15 amino acids long. CDR3 loop: CASSVGTAVNYGYTF. For the CDR3, the DNA is TGTGCCAGCAGCGTCGGGACAGCTGTTAACTATGGCTACACCTTC.